The 5 T cell receptor beta chains listed next were all sequenced from one sample in a study of Graves' ophthalmopathy and Graves' hyperthyroidism. Researchers took RNA transcripts and amplified TCR beta CDR3 regions from them. First-round RT-PCR with HTBI primers preceded a second-round multiplex PCR. TCRdb analysed the multiplex PCR reads with MiXCR anew, one entry per CDR3 protein. The sample consists of approximately 160,000 distinct CDR3 sequences, under 40% of them appearing once. Material for sequencing was peripheral blood. Receptors originate from a middle-aged woman with Graves' ophthalmopathy.

In this sample, this clonotype turned up many times. The chain carries TRBV7-9 and TRBJ2-7; possibly TRBD2 for D (6 bases). The CDR3 is made up of 14 amino acids. Germline V CDR1 and CDR2: SEHNR, FQNEAQ (reference sequence). V lost 1 base and J lost 7, with 14 bases in between. This chain's CDR3 is CASSLEGGGWEQYF. The CDR3 DNA is TGTGCCAGCAGCTTAGAGGGAGGAGGGTGGGAGCAGTACTTC.

This clonotype was seen ten or more times. This chain uses TRBV10-3 with TRBJ1-2; TRBD1 aligns across 7 bases. Trimming took 2 bases from V and 5 from J; bases not matched to a gene: 5. Germline CDR1 reads ENHRY; CDR2 reads SYGVKD. CDR3 length equals 14 residues. The DNA for the CDR3 is TGTGCCATCAGTGAGCGACAGGGCGAGTATGGCTACACCTTC. Translating gives CAISERQGEYGYTF.

In its sample, this clonotype was seen many times. The rearrangement links TRBV29-1 to TRBJ2-7; D gene ambiguous. From germline, CDR1 is SQVTM and CDR2 ANQGSEA. The V and J ends lost 7 bases and 1 base respectively, with 11 bases between them. This CDR3 has 12 amino acids. The CDR3 nucleotides read TGCAGCGGTCGGACGGCTTCCTACGAGCAGTACTTC. This codes for CSGRTASYEQYF.

This clonotype was observed at least ten times. The V and J genes are TRBV12-3 or TRBV12-4 and TRBJ2-7; maybe TRBD2 (6 bases). Trimming removed 2 bases from V and 2 bases from J, with 13 bases in between. The CDR3 spans 15 residues. The CDR3 nucleotides are TGTGCCAGCAGTTTAAATGGGAGGACCCCCTACGAGCAGTACTTC. Translating it yields CASSLNGRTPYEQYF.

The chain joins TRBV6-1 to TRBJ1-2; D might be TRBD1 (6 bases). The CDR3 length is 13 residues. With 1 base removed from V and 6 bases from J, the gap between germline ends came to 9 bases. The V gene's germline CDR1 is MNHNS and CDR2 SASEGT. CDR3: CASSEVAGDGYTF. The DNA of the CDR3 is TGTGCCAGCAGTGAAGTGGCAGGGGATGGCTACACCTTC.